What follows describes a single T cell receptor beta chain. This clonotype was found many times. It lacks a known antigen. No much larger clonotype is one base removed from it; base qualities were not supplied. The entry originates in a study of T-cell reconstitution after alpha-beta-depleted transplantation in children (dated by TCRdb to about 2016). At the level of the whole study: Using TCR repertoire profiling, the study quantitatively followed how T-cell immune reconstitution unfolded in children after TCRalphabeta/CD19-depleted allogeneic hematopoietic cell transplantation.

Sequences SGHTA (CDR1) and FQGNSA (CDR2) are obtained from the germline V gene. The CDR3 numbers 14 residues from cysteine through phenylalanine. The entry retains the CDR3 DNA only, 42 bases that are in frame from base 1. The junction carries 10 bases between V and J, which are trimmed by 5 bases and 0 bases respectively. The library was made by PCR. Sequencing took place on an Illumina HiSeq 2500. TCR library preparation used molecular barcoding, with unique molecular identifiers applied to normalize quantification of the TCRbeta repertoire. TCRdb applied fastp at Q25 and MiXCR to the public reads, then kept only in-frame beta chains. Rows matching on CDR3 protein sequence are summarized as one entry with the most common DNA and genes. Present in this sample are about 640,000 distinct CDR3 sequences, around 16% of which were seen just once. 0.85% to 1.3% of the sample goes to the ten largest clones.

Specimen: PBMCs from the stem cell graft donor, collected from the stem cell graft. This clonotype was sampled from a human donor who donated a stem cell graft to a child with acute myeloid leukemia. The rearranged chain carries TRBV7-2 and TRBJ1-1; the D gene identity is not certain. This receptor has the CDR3 CASSPSALNTEAFF. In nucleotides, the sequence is TGTGCCAGCAGCCCATCCGCCCTGAACACTGAAGCTTTCTTT.